A selection of T cell receptor beta chains follows, all from one sample in a study of T cell responses to AZD1222 COVID-19 vaccine. Assay used: immunoSEQ multiplex PCR; TCRdb lists only in-frame clones, some missing. Of approximately 180,000 clones listed, around nine tenths were seen once; the top ten hold approximately 7.7%. This specimen was peripheral blood, taken on day 0 of AZD1222 vaccination. All receptors derive from an adult in good health. The CDR3 runs from the conserved cysteine through the conserved F or W. Fields, in order: J gene, V gene, clone size, D gene, CDR3 DNA, CDR3 protein. D genes are given only for firm matches. Expanded clones get a size class; other rows say once, few or many, or leave the size out.

j_gene: TRBJ2-2; v_gene: TRBV9; abundance: .; d_gene: .; CDR3nt: TGTGCCAGCAGCTGGACTAACCTAAACACCGGGGAGCTGTTTTTT; CDR3aa: CASSWTNLNTGELFF
j_gene: TRBJ1-6; v_gene: TRBV27; abundance: few; d_gene: .; CDR3nt: TGTGCCAGCAGACAGGGTAGGGAGTCCTATAATTCACCCCTCCACTTT; CDR3aa: CASRQGRESYNSPLHF
j_gene: TRBJ1-2; v_gene: TRBV4-2; abundance: .; d_gene: .; CDR3nt: TGTGCCAGCAGCCAAACCACGCATAAGGCTAACTATGGCTACACCTTC; CDR3aa: CASSQTTHKANYGYTF
j_gene: TRBJ2-1; v_gene: TRBV29-1; abundance: .; d_gene: .; CDR3nt: TGCAGCGTTGTGGGAAATGAGCAGTTCTTC; CDR3aa: CSVVGNEQFF
j_gene: TRBJ1-1; v_gene: TRBV7-3; abundance: .; d_gene: .; CDR3nt: TGTGCCAGCAGCTTAGGGTCGGAGGCCGACCTGAACACTGAAGCTTTCTTT; CDR3aa: CASSLGSEADLNTEAFF
j_gene: TRBJ1-6; v_gene: TRBV28; abundance: .; d_gene: .; CDR3nt: TGTGCCAGCGGGAGGGTTAATTCACCCCTCCACTTT; CDR3aa: CASGRVNSPLHF
j_gene: TRBJ2-5; v_gene: TRBV28; abundance: .; d_gene: .; CDR3nt: TGTGCCAGCAGCTTACAGGGTCGGGGGACCCAGTACTTC; CDR3aa: CASSLQGRGTQYF
j_gene: TRBJ2-1; v_gene: TRBV2; abundance: once; d_gene: TRBD1; CDR3nt: TGTGCCAGCAGTGGGGAACCGGGACAGGGGCCCCTTAGCTCCTACAATGAGCAGTTCTTC; CDR3aa: CASSGEPGQGPLSSYNEQFF
j_gene: TRBJ2-1; v_gene: TRBV6-5; abundance: .; d_gene: .; CDR3nt: TGTGCCAGCAGCTCACAACCAGGTGACTACAATGAGCAGTTCTTC; CDR3aa: CASSSQPGDYNEQFF
j_gene: TRBJ2-1; v_gene: TRBV6-4; abundance: .; d_gene: .; CDR3nt: TGTGCCAGCAGTGACAGGGACAATGAGCAGTTCTTC; CDR3aa: CASSDRDNEQFF
j_gene: TRBJ1-5; v_gene: TRBV30; abundance: few; d_gene: .; CDR3nt: TGTGCCTGGGGTCGACAGGCCAATCAGCCCCAGCATTTT; CDR3aa: CAWGRQANQPQHF
j_gene: TRBJ2-5; v_gene: TRBV5-1; abundance: .; d_gene: TRBD1; CDR3nt: TGCGCCAGCAGCTTGGAAGGGACAGCGAACTGGGGGGAGACCCAGTACTTC; CDR3aa: CASSLEGTANWGETQYF
j_gene: TRBJ1-2; v_gene: TRBV7-9; abundance: .; d_gene: TRBD1; CDR3nt: TGTGCCAGCAGCTTAGGCCGGGGACAGAACTATGGCTACACCTTC; CDR3aa: CASSLGRGQNYGYTF
j_gene: TRBJ2-1; v_gene: TRBV5-6; abundance: .; d_gene: .; CDR3nt: TGTGCCAGCAGCTTAAACAATGAGCAGTTCTTC; CDR3aa: CASSLNNEQFF
j_gene: TRBJ1-1; v_gene: TRBV2; abundance: .; d_gene: TRBD1; CDR3nt: TGTGCCAGCAGGGAAAGAGGGACAGGGGAGGCTTTCTTT; CDR3aa: CASRERGTGEAFF
j_gene: TRBJ1-4; v_gene: TRBV4-1; abundance: once; d_gene: .; CDR3nt: TGCGCCAGCAGCCAGCTCGCAACTAATGAAAAACTGTTTTTT; CDR3aa: CASSQLATNEKLFF
j_gene: TRBJ1-4; v_gene: TRBV10-3; abundance: .; d_gene: .; CDR3nt: TGTGCCACCGCAGGCAACGGGGCTGTAGAAAAACTGTTTTTT; CDR3aa: CATAGNGAVEKLFF
j_gene: TRBJ2-1; v_gene: TRBV5-4; abundance: once; d_gene: .; CDR3nt: TGTGCCAGCAGCCCCGGACCGAAGGGCGATGAGCAGTTCTTC; CDR3aa: CASSPGPKGDEQFF
j_gene: TRBJ1-6; v_gene: TRBV5-6; abundance: few; d_gene: .; CDR3nt: TGTGCCAGCAGCTTGGTGTGGATGGGGTCACCCCTCCACTTT; CDR3aa: CASSLVWMGSPLHF
j_gene: TRBJ1-2; v_gene: TRBV6-5; abundance: .; d_gene: .; CDR3nt: TGTGCCAGCAGAGGACGGATCTATGGCTACACCTTC; CDR3aa: CASRGRIYGYTF
j_gene: TRBJ2-7; v_gene: TRBV7-9; abundance: .; d_gene: .; CDR3nt: TGTGCCAGCAGCCCAGGTGGGAGCTCCTACGAGCAGTACTTC; CDR3aa: CASSPGGSSYEQYF
j_gene: TRBJ1-1; v_gene: TRBV19; abundance: .; d_gene: .; CDR3nt: TGTGCCAGTAGTTATCTAGGCACTGAAGCTTTCTTT; CDR3aa: CASSYLGTEAFF
j_gene: TRBJ2-1; v_gene: TRBV9; abundance: .; d_gene: TRBD2; CDR3nt: TGTGCCAGCAGCGTAGGTGCCACGACTAGCGGGGGCTACAATGAGCAGTTCTTC; CDR3aa: CASSVGATTSGGYNEQFF
j_gene: TRBJ1-2; v_gene: TRBV11-2; abundance: .; d_gene: .; CDR3nt: TGTGCCAGCAGCTTAGACATGCGAGGGGGCTACACCTTC; CDR3aa: CASSLDMRGGYTF
j_gene: TRBJ2-3; v_gene: TRBV21-1; abundance: .; d_gene: .; CDR3nt: TGTGCCAGCAGCGCCGGGGAGAGGACAGGGGGATTTAGGTGCACAGATACGCAGTATTTT; CDR3aa: CASSAGERTGGFRCTDTQYF
j_gene: TRBJ2-1; v_gene: TRBV19; abundance: .; d_gene: .; CDR3nt: TGTGCCAGTCGACTCAGCGGAGCGTCCTACAATGAGCAGTTCTTC; CDR3aa: CASRLSGASYNEQFF
j_gene: TRBJ1-1; v_gene: TRBV4-2; abundance: .; d_gene: .; CDR3nt: TGTGCCAGCAGCCAAAAAGCAGGGCCTGAAGCTTTCTTT; CDR3aa: CASSQKAGPEAFF
j_gene: TRBJ1-5; v_gene: TRBV27; abundance: .; d_gene: .; CDR3nt: TGTGCCAGCAGTTTATCTAGGGGAAGCAATCAGCCCCAGCATTTT; CDR3aa: CASSLSRGSNQPQHF